This T cell receptor beta chain was sequenced during a study of naive CD8 T cells in extremely preterm neonates. Study results and caveats: Term neonates 0.35% to 0.5%, young children 0.025% to 0.03%, adults over 0.0075%; preterm neonates shared around 2.6%. Compared with older groups, preterm CDR3s were shorter, with fewer N additions and less trimming. Preterm samples differed in productive template counts; sample size was small.

Aged roughly 18-50 years with median roughly 40 years, adult controls were healthy nonsmokers. Repertoires were generated with immunoSEQ multiplex PCR, while TCRdb's copy carries only in-frame clones and drops some. Among under 6,000 clones, 98% were seen once, and the ten largest hold 0.55% to 0.6%. V lost 0 bases and J lost 1, with 7 bases in between. The CDR3 consists of 15 residues. Germline-derived CDR1 and CDR2 are LNHNV and YYDKDF (reference sequence). To note about this clone: What it binds is unknown.

Sequences were obtained from naive CD8+ T cells from blood. The sequence was collected from a human donor in good health. This rearrangement joins TRBV15 to TRBJ1-5; the D gene is possibly TRBD1 (6 bases). The CDR3 here is CATSREGASNQPQHF. The CDR3 DNA follows: TGTGCCACCAGCAGAGAGGGGGCAAGCAATCAGCCCCAGCATTTT. Full variable domain (rest looked up from reference TRBV15 and TRBJ1-5): DAMVIQNPRYQVTQFGKPVTLSCSQTLNHNVMYWYQQKSSQAPKLLFHYYDKDFNNEADTPDNFQSRRPNTSFCFLDIRSPGLGDTAMYLCATSREGASNQPQHFGDGTRLSIL.